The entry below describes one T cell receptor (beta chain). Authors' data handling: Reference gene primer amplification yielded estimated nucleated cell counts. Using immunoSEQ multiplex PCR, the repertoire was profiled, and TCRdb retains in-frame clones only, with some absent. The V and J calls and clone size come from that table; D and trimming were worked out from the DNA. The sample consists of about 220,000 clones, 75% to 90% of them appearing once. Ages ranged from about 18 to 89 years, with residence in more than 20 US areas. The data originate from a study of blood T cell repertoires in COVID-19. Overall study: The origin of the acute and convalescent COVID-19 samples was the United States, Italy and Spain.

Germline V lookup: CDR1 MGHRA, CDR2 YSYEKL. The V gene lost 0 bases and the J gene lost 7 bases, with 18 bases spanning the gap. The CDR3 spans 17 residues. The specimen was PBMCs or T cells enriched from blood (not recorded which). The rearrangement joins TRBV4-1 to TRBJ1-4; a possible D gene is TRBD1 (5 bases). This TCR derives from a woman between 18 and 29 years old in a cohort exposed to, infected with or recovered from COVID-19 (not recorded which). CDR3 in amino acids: CASSQDGGAGGSEKLFF. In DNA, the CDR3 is TGCGCCAGCAGCCAAGATGGAGGGGCGGGGGGTAGTGAAAAACTGTTTTTT.